Here is one T cell receptor delta chain with its context. A much larger clone lies one base from this, so it may be a read error. TCRdb re-processed the reads via CATT. Counted here are around 5,400 delta-chain clones, approximately 17% occurring once; the ten biggest clones make up roughly 5.2%. Looked up from germline, CDR1 is GEAIGNYY and CDR2 is EKD. This CDR3 contains 18 residues. The data were taken from a study of gamma-delta chains in newborns, infants, children. In the study overall: Innate gammadelta T cells reportedly expand polyclonally right after birth, driven by microbial exposure, per the title.

The gene calls are TRDV2 and TRDJ1; 8 bases map to TRDD3. This clonotype was sampled from a child who was a newborn, infant or young child, either healthy, febrile or measles-vaccinated (not recorded which). Source material: blood. Written as DNA, the CDR3 is TGTGCCTGTGACGCGATTACTGGGGGCCAGTCGTACACCGATAAACTCACCTTT. This sequence encodes CACDAITGGQSYTDKLTF.